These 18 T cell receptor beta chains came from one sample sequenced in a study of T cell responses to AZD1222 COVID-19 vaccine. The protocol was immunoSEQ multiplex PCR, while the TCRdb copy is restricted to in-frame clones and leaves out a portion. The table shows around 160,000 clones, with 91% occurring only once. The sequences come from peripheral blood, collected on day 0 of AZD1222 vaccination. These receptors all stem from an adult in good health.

DNA for the CDR3: TGCGCCAGCAGACGTGACGGGAATGAAAAACTGTTTTTT. This encodes CASRRDGNEKLFF. This rearrangement joins TRBV5-1 to TRBJ1-4; D is undetermined. The CDR3 consists of 13 residues. The V end lost 5 bases, the J end lost 5 bases, and 10 bases lay between the germline ends. The germline V gene encodes CDR1 SGHRS and CDR2 YFSETQ.

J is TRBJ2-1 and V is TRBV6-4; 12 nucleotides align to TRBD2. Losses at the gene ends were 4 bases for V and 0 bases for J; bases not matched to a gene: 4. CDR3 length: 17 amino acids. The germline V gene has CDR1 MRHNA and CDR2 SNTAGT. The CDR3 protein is CASSVTSGRNSYNEQFF. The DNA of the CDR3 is TGTGCCAGCAGTGTTACTAGCGGGAGGAACTCCTACAATGAGCAGTTCTTC.

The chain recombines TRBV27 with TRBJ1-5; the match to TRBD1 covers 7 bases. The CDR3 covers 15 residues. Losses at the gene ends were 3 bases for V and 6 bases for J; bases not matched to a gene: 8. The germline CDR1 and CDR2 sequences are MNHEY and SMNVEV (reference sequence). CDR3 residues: CASSFQGENGQPQHF. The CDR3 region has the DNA TGTGCCAGCAGTTTTCAGGGGGAAAATGGTCAGCCCCAGCATTTT.

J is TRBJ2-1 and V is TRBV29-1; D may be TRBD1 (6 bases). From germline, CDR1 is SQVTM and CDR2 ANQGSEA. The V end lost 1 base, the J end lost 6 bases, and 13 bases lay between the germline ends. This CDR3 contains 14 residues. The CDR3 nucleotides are TGCAGCGTTGAAGGAGACAGGTGGGGCAATGAGCAGTTCTTC. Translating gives CSVEGDRWGNEQFF.

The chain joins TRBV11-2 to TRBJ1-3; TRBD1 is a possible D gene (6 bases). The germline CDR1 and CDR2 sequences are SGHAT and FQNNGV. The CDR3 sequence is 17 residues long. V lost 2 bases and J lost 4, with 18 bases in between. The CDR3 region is CASSLWRQGLRGNTIYF. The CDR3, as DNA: TGTGCCAGCAGCTTATGGAGGCAGGGGCTTAGAGGAAACACCATATATTTT.

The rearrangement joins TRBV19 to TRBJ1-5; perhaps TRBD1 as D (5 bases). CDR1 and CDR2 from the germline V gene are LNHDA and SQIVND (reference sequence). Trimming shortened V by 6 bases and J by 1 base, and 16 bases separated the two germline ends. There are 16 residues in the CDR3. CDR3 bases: TGTGCCAGTAGGATTGGGGCAGGGAACAGCAATCAGCCCCAGCATTTT. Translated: CASRIGAGNSNQPQHF. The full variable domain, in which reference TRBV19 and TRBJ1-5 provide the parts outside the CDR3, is DGGITQSPKYLFRKEGQNVTLSCEQNLNHDAMYWYRQDPGQGLRLIYYSQIVNDFQKGDIAEGYSVSREKKESFPLTVTSAQKNPTAFYLCASRIGAGNSNQPQHFGDGTRLSIL.

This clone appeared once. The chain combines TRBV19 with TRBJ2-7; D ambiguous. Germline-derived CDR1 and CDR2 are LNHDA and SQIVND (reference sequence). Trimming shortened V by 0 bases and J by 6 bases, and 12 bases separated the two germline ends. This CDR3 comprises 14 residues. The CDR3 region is CASSIDRQNGEQYF. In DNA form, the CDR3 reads TGTGCCAGTAGTATAGATCGGCAGAACGGCGAGCAGTACTTC.

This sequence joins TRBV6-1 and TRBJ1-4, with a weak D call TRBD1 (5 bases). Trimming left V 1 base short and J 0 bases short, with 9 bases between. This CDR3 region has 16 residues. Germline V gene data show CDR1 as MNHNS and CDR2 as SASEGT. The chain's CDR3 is CASSEVGAATNEKLFF. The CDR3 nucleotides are TGTGCCAGCAGTGAAGTAGGGGCGGCAACTAATGAAAAACTGTTTTTT.

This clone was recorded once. The CDR3 region is CASSYSGGDTEAFF. The DNA for the CDR3 is TGTGCCAGCAGTTACTCAGGAGGGGACACTGAAGCTTTCTTT. V gene TRBV6-2 or TRBV6-3 combines with J gene TRBJ1-1; the D gene is possibly TRBD1 (5 bases). V was clipped by 0 bases and J by 3 bases, with 8 bases between them. The CDR3 totals 14 residues. From germline, CDR1 is MNHEY and CDR2 SVGEGT.

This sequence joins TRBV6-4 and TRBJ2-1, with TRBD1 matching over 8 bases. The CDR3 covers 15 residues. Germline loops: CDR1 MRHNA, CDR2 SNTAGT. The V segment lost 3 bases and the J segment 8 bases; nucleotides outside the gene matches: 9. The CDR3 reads CASSEGGGTGDEQFF. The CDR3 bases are TGTGCCAGCAGTGAGGGTGGCGGGACAGGTGATGAGCAGTTCTTC.

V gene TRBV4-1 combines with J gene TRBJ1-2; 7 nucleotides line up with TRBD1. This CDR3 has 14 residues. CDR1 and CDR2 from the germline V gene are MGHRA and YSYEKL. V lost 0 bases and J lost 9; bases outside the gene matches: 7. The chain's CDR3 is CASSQEGQGGSYTF. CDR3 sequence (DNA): TGCGCCAGCAGCCAAGAGGGGCAGGGGGGGAGCTACACCTTC.

CDR3 DNA sequence: TGCGCCAGCAGCTTGGCTGGCAGGGTGGGCGAGACCCAGTACTTC. It codes for CASSLAGRVGETQYF. The V and J genes are TRBV5-1 and TRBJ2-5; weak D call: TRBD1 (5 bases). The V and J ends lost 0 bases and 5 bases respectively, with 14 bases between them. There are 15 residues in the CDR3. Germline V lookup: CDR1 SGHRS, CDR2 YFSETQ. Complete variable domain (other parts from reference TRBV5-1 and TRBJ2-5): KAGVTQTPRYLIKTRGQQVTLSCSPISGHRSVSWYQQTPGQGLQFLFEYFSETQRNKGNFPGRFSGRQFSNSRSEMNVSTLELGDSALYLCASSLAGRVGETQYFGPGTRLLVL.

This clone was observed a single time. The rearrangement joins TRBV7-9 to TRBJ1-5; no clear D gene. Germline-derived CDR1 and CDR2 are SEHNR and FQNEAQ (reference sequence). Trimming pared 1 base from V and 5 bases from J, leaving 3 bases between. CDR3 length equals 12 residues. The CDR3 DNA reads TGTGCCAGCAGCTTAGAAGATCAGCCCCAGCATTTT. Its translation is CASSLEDQPQHF.

The CDR3 DNA reads TGTGCCAGCAGTCTAGTAGACAGTCACTATAATTCACCCCTCCACTTT. Protein product: CASSLVDSHYNSPLHF. V and J are TRBV28 and TRBJ1-6, with D possibly TRBD1 on 5 matching bases. The ends were cut back, 5 bases at V and 3 bases at J, with 14 bases in the middle. Germline CDR1 MDHEN, CDR2 SYDVKM. This CDR3 spans 16 amino acids.

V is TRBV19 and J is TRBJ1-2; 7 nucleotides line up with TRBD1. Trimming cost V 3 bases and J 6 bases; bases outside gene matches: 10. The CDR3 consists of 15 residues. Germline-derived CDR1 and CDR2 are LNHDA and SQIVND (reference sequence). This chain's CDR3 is CASSIIDRERNGYTF. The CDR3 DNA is TGTGCCAGTAGTATTATCGACAGGGAAAGGAATGGCTACACCTTC. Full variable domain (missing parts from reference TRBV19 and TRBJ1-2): DGGITQSPKYLFRKEGQNVTLSCEQNLNHDAMYWYRQDPGQGLRLIYYSQIVNDFQKGDIAEGYSVSREKKESFPLTVTSAQKNPTAFYLCASSIIDRERNGYTFGSGTRLTVV.

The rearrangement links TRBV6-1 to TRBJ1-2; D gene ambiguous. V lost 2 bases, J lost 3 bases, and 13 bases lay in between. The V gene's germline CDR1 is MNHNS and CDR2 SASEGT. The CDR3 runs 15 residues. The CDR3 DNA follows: TGTGCCAGCAGTGAATTGCGGGGATCCGACTATGGCTACACCTTC. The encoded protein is CASSELRGSDYGYTF.

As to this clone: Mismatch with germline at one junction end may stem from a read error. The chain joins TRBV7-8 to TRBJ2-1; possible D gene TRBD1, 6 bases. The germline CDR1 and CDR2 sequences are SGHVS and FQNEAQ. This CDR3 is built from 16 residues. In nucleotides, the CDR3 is TGTGCCAACAGCTTAGGGCCCAGGGGATCCTACAATGAGCAGTTCTTC. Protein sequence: CANSLGPRGSYNEQFF.

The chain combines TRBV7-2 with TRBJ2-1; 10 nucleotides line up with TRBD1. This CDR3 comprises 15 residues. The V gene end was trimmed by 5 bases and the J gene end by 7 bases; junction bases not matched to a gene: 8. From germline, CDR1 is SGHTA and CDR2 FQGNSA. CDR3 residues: CASSPRQGASNEQFF. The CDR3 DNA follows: TGTGCCAGCAGCCCCCGACAGGGGGCGAGTAATGAGCAGTTCTTC. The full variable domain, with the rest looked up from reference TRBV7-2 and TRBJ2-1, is GAGVSQSPSNKVTEKGKDVELRCDPISGHTALYWYRQSLGQGLEFLIYFQGNSAPDKSGLPSDRFSAERTGGSVSTLTIQRTQQEDSAVYLCASSPRQGASNEQFFGPGTRLTVL.